Shown below are 17 T cell receptor beta chains from a single sample sequenced in a study of blood T cell repertoires in COVID-19. Assay used: immunoSEQ multiplex PCR; TCRdb lists only in-frame clones, some missing. Of 220,000 or so clones listed, around 83% are singletons. Source material: peripheral blood. The source of these receptors is a woman in her 50s with COVID-19, enrolled during active disease.

The rearrangement uses TRBV19 and TRBJ1-1; D is perhaps TRBD1 (5 bases). The CDR3 is 14 residues long. The germline CDR1 and CDR2 sequences are LNHDA and SQIVND (reference sequence). V was cut by 5 bases and J by 1 base, with 11 bases left in between. The CDR3 region is CASSLRGGNTEAFF. The DNA of the CDR3 is TGTGCCAGTAGTTTAAGGGGTGGGAACACTGAAGCTTTCTTT.

The rearrangement joins TRBV19 to TRBJ1-5, with D possibly being TRBD1 (6 bases). The CDR3 covers 15 residues. V shed 5 bases and J shed 0 bases, with 11 bases lying between them. In germline, CDR1 is LNHDA, CDR2 SQIVND (reference sequence). CDR3 sequence: CASSWTVGSNQPQHF. CDR3 DNA sequence: TGTGCCAGTAGTTGGACAGTAGGTAGCAATCAGCCCCAGCATTTT.

The rearrangement uses TRBV29-1 and TRBJ1-1, with a possible D match to TRBD1 (5 bases). V was cut by 4 bases and J by 1 base, with 13 bases left in between. CDR3 size: 14 residues. Germline CDR1 SQVTM, CDR2 ANQGSEA. CDR3 in amino acids: CSVVEMGGNTEAFF. The CDR3 DNA follows: TGCAGCGTTGTGGAGATGGGGGGGAACACTGAAGCTTTCTTT.

V is TRBV7-9 and J is TRBJ1-4, with D perhaps TRBD1 (5 bases). This CDR3 has 15 amino acids. Trimming took off 5 bases at V and 8 bases at J, with 18 bases between the two ends. The germline V gene has CDR1 SEHNR and CDR2 FQNEAQ (reference sequence). In nucleotides, the CDR3 is TGTGCCAGCAGCCCTGGGACTCCTATAGAGGAAAAACTGTTTTTT. This gives the protein CASSPGTPIEEKLFF.

The chain recombines TRBV28 with TRBJ2-7; weak D call: TRBD1 (6 bases). This CDR3 has 13 amino acids. Deletions cut 3 bases from V and 5 bases from J, with 11 bases between. Looked up from germline, CDR1 is MDHEN and CDR2 is SYDVKM. DNA of the CDR3: TGTGCCAGCAGTTTCAGGGGAAGGAACGAGCAGTACTTC. Its protein product is CASSFRGRNEQYF.

This clone showed up just once. The V gene is TRBV9, the J gene TRBJ1-6; 8 nucleotides align to TRBD1. V was pared by 3 bases and J by 5 bases, with 7 bases of the junction left unmatched. The CDR3 consists of 16 residues. CDR1 and CDR2 from the germline V gene are SGDLS and YYNGEE. CDR3 in amino acids: CASSAADRGDNSPLHF. In DNA form, the CDR3 reads TGTGCCAGCAGCGCCGCCGACAGGGGCGATAATTCACCCCTCCACTTT.

The chain links TRBV5-1 to TRBJ1-6; 7 bases are shared with TRBD1. After removal of 5 bases from V and 0 bases from J, the junction contained 5 bases not matched to a gene. From germline, CDR1 is SGHRS and CDR2 YFSETQ. The CDR3 totals 16 residues. CDR3 in amino acids: CASSTGESSYNSPLHF. CDR3 DNA sequence: TGCGCCAGCAGTACAGGGGAGAGCTCCTATAATTCACCCCTCCACTTT.

The chain uses TRBV6-2 or TRBV6-3 and TRBJ1-4; 10 bases match TRBD1. J gave up 5 bases and V 5 bases, and 8 bases lay outside the gene matches. The CDR3 is 16 residues long. Germline CDR1 reads MNHEY; CDR2 reads SVGEGT. CDR3 sequence: CASSLWMGQGNEKLFF. CDR3 sequence (DNA): TGTGCCAGCAGTCTATGGATGGGACAGGGGAATGAAAAACTGTTTTTT.

This chain uses TRBV5-5 with TRBJ1-2, with D unresolved. The length of the CDR3 is 15 residues. Trimming left V 0 bases short and J 8 bases short, with 17 bases between. CDR1 SGHKS and CDR2 YYEKEE come from the germline V gene (reference sequence). The CDR3 nucleotides read TGTGCCAGCAGCTTGGCCTTAGTGGGTTCGGGGGGCTACACCTTC. As protein: CASSLALVGSGGYTF.

This clone showed up just a few times. This chain joins TRBV5-1 and TRBJ1-4; 7 bases are a match to TRBD1. CDR1 is SGHRS, CDR2 YFSETQ, per germline. Trimming cost V 0 bases and J 7 bases; bases outside gene matches: 9. CDR3 length: 16 residues. The DNA for the CDR3 is TGCGCCAGCAGCTTGGCCAGGACAGGAGTGGTTGAAAAACTGTTTTTT. It translates to CASSLARTGVVEKLFF.

The V call is TRBV13, the J call TRBJ1-3; D remains ambiguous. The germline gives CDR1 PRHDT, CDR2 FYEKMQ (reference sequence). The CDR3 consists of 15 residues. The V end lost 5 bases, the J end lost 4 bases, and 15 bases lay between the germline ends. DNA of the CDR3: TGTGCCAGCAGCCGCGGGCCTCGAGGAGGAAACACCATATATTTT. Translating it yields CASSRGPRGGNTIYF.

The gene calls are TRBV4-3 and TRBJ1-4, with D maybe TRBD1 (5 bases). The CDR3 is made up of 15 amino acids. Trimming took 0 bases from V and 5 from J, leaving 10 bases between them. Germline lookup yields CDR1 LGHNA and CDR2 YSLEER. CDR3 nucleotide sequence: TGCGCCAGCAGCCAAGAAGGACAACGGAATGAAAAACTGTTTTTT. Its protein is CASSQEGQRNEKLFF.

This chain uses TRBV5-6 with TRBJ2-2, with TRBD1 identical over 8 bases. The junction had 6 bases not matched to a gene; V was cut back by 4 bases and J by 7 bases. CDR1 SGHDT and CDR2 YYEEEE come from the germline V gene. This CDR3 region has 14 residues. CDR3 amino acids: CASSTGQAIGELFF. CDR3 DNA sequence: TGTGCCAGCAGCACGGGACAGGCGATCGGGGAGCTGTTTTTT.

CDR3 in amino acids: CASSRPGRGANTGELFF. In DNA form, the CDR3 reads TGTGCCAGCAGCCGCCCCGGCCGGGGGGCGAACACCGGGGAGCTGTTTTTT. This rearrangement joins TRBV5-4 to TRBJ2-2; 7 bases fit TRBD2. Germline CDR1 reads SGHNT; CDR2 reads YYREEE (reference sequence). CDR3 size: 17 residues. J lost 0 bases, V lost 4 bases, and 9 bases had no gene match.

This clone was observed a single time. The gene calls are TRBV10-2 and TRBJ1-1; D possibly corresponds to TRBD1 (5 bases). V lost 10 bases to trimming and J lost 0 bases, with 12 bases between them. The CDR3 runs to 13 residues. Germline-derived CDR1 and CDR2 are WSHSY and SAAADI. The CDR3 nucleotides read TGCGCCACGGGAGGACATCTGAACACTGAAGCTTTCTTT. This gives the protein CATGGHLNTEAFF.

This chain uses TRBV5-4 with TRBJ1-2; D is perhaps TRBD1 (6 bases). CDR1 and CDR2 (germline): SGHNT, YYREEE (reference sequence). V lost 4 bases, J lost 4 bases, and 26 bases lay in between. The length of the CDR3 is 18 residues. The CDR3 DNA is TGTGCCAGCAGCCTCGGGGGGGGGCGCGTGAGTCGGGCCTATGGCTACACCTTC. As protein: CASSLGGGRVSRAYGYTF.

The chain carries TRBV19 and TRBJ1-6; TRBD1 agrees at 7 bases. The CDR3 consists of 13 residues. From germline, CDR1 is LNHDA and CDR2 SQIVND (reference sequence). The V and J ends lost 6 bases and 9 bases, in that order; junction bases with no gene match: 5. The CDR3 DNA reads TGTGCCAGTAGGGGACAGAGGATTTCACCCCTCCACTTT. The encoded protein is CASRGQRISPLHF.